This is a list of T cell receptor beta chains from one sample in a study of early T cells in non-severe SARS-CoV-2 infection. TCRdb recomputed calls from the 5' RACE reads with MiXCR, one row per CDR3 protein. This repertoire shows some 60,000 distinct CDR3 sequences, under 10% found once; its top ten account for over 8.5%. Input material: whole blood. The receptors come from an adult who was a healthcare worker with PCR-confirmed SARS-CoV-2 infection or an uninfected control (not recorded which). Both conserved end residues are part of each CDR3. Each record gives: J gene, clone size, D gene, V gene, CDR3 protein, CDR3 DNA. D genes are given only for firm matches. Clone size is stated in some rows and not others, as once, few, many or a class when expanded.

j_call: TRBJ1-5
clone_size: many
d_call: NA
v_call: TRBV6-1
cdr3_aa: CASNPHQAAQPQHF
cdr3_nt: TGTGCCAGCAACCCACATCAGGCGGCACAGCCCCAGCATTTT

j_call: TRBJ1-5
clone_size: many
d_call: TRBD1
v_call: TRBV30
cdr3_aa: CAWQGTGGNQPQHF
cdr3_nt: TGTGCCTGGCAGGGGACAGGGGGAAATCAGCCCCAGCATTTT

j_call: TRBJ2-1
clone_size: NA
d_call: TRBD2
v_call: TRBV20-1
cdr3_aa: CSASRSVTSGYNEQFF
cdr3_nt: TGCAGTGCTAGCCGATCCGTGACTAGCGGCTACAATGAGCAGTTCTTC

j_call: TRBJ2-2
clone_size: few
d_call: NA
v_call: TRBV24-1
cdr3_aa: CATSDSSVTGELFF
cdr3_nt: TGTGCCACCAGTGATTCTAGCGTTACCGGGGAGCTGTTTTTT

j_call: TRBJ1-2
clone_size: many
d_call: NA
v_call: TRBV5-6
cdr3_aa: CASIGLSGYTF
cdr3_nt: TGTGCCAGCATTGGTCTATCCGGCTACACCTTC

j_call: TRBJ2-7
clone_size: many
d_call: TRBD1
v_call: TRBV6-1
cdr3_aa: CASSVRGRGSYEQYF
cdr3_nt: TGTGCCAGCAGTGTGAGGGGGCGCGGGTCCTACGAGCAGTACTTC

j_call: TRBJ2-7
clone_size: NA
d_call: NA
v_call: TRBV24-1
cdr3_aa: CATSDLPDTSYEQYF
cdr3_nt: TGTGCCACCAGTGATTTGCCGGACACCTCCTACGAGCAGTACTTC

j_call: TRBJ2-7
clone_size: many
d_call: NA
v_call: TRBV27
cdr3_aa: CASSLRGPETEQYF
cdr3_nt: TGTGCCAGCAGTTTACGGGGACCCGAGACCGAGCAGTACTTC

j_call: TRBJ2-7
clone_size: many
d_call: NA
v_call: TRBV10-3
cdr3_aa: CAISESTESYEQYF
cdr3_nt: TGTGCCATCAGTGAGTCGACAGAGTCCTACGAGCAGTACTTC

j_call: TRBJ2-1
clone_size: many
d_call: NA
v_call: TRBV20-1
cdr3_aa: CSASGGHSRGDEQFF
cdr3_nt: TGCAGTGCTAGTGGGGGGCATAGCCGGGGCGATGAGCAGTTCTTC

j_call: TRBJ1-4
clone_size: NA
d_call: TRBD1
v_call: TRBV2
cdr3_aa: CASSGRLAGTVTATNEKLFF
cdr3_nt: TGTGCCAGCAGTGGGCGACTCGCCGGGACAGTAACTGCAACTAATGAAAAACTGTTTTTT

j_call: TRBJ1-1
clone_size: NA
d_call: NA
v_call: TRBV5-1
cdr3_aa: CASSLEVQGWAEAFF
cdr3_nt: TGCGCCAGCAGCTTGGAGGTTCAGGGATGGGCTGAAGCTTTCTTT

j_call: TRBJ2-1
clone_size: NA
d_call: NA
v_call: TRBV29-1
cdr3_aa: CSVEVPAVSYNEQFF
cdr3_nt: TGCAGCGTTGAAGTACCAGCTGTAAGTTACAATGAGCAGTTCTTC

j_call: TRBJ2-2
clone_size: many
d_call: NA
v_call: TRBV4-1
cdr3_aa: CASSQDTVGELFF
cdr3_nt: TGCGCCAGCAGCCAAGATACCGTCGGGGAGCTGTTTTTT

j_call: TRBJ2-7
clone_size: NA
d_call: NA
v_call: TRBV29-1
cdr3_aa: CSVEKTDSGAYEQYF
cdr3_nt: TGCAGCGTTGAAAAGACGGACTCCGGCGCCTACGAGCAGTACTTC

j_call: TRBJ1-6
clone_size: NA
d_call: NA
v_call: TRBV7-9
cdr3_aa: CASSLSGLNSPLHF
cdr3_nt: TGTGCCAGCAGCTTGTCAGGGCTTAATTCACCCCTCCATTTT

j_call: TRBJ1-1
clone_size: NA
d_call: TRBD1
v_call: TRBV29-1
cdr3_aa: CSVEGDRAAEAFF
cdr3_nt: TGCAGCGTTGAAGGGGACAGGGCAGCTGAAGCTTTCTTT

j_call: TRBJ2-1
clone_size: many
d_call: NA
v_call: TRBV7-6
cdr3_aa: CASSLTSDLSYNEQFF
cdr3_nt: TGTGCCAGCAGCTTAACGAGCGACCTCTCCTACAATGAGCAGTTCTTC

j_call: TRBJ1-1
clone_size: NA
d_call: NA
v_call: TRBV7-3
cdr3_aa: CASSLGGGTEAFF
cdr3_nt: TGTGCCAGCAGCTTAGGAGGGGGCACTGAAGCTTTCTTT

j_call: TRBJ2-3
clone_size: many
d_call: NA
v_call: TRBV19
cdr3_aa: CASSSRGSSTDTQYF
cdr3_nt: TGTGCCAGTAGTAGTCGTGGATCTAGCACAGATACGCAGTATTTT

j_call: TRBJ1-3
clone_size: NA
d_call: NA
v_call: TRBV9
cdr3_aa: CASSKVDTSGNTIYF
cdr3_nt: TGTGCCAGCAGCAAAGTAGACACCTCTGGAAACACCATATATTTT

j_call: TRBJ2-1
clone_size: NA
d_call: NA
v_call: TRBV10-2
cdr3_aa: CATMGEAYNEQFF
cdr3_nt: TGCGCCACCATGGGGGAGGCTTACAATGAGCAGTTCTTC

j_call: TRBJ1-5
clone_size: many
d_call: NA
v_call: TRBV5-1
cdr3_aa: CASSAYNQPQHF
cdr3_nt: TGCGCCAGCAGCGCCTACAATCAGCCCCAGCATTTT

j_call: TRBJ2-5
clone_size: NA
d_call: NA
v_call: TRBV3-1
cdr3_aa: CASSQETELGCRETQYF
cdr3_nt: TGTGCCAGCAGCCAAGAAACGGAATTGGGTTGCCGTGAGACCCAGTACTTC

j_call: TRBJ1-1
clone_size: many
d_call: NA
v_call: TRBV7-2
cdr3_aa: CASSPDSTEAFF
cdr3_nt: TGTGCCAGCAGCCCCGACTCCACTGAAGCTTTCTTT

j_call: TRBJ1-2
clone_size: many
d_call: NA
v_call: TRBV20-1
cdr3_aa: CSAHLGGANGYTF
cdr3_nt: TGCAGTGCCCATCTTGGCGGGGCTAATGGCTACACCTTC

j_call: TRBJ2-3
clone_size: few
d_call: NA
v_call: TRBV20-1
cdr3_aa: CSARGPYTQYF
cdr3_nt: TGCAGTGCTAGAGGGCCCTATACGCAGTATTTT

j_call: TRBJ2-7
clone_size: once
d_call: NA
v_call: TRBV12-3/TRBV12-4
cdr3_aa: CANSISGVLGEQYF
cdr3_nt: TGTGCCAACAGCATTAGCGGAGTCCTTGGCGAGCAGTACTTC

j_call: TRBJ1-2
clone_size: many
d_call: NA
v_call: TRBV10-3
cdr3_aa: CAIGAGYGVNYGYTF
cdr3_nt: TGTGCCATCGGGGCAGGGTATGGTGTTAACTATGGCTACACCTTC

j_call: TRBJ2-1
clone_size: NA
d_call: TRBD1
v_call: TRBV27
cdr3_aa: CASSLDRGGYNEQFF
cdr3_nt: TGTGCCAGCAGTTTGGACAGGGGAGGTTACAATGAGCAGTTCTTC

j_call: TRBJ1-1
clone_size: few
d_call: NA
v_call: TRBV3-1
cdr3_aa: CASSVGVLNTEAFF
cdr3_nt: TGTGCCAGCAGCGTCGGGGTTTTAAACACTGAAGCTTTCTTT

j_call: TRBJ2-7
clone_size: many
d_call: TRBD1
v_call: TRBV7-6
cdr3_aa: CASSGDRRYEQYF
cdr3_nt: TGTGCCAGCAGCGGGGACAGGCGCTACGAGCAGTACTTC

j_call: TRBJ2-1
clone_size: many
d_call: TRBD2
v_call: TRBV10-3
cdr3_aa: CAISDLAGGPIEQFF
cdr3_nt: TGTGCCATCAGTGACTTAGCGGGAGGGCCGATTGAGCAGTTCTTC

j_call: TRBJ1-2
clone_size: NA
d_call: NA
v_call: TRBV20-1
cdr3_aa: CSAREFSGIGYTF
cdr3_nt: TGCAGTGCTAGAGAATTTTCAGGGATCGGCTACACCTTC

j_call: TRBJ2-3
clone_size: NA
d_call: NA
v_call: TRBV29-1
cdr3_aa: CSVGGKADQSTDTQYF
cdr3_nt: TGCAGCGTTGGTGGAAAGGCGGACCAGAGCACAGATACGCAGTATTTT

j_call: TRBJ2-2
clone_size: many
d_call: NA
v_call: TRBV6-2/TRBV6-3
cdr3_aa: CASSWGELFF
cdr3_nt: TGTGCCAGCAGTTGGGGGGAGCTGTTTTTT

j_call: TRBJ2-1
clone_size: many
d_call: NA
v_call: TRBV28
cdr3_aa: CASSLIGGEQFF
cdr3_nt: TGTGCCAGCAGTTTAATCGGGGGTGAGCAGTTCTTC

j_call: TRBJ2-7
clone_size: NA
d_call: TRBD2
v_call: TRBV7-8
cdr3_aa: CASSLALASGRALYEQYF
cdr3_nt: TGTGCCAGCAGCTTAGCGCTGGCTAGCGGGAGGGCCCTCTACGAGCAGTACTTC

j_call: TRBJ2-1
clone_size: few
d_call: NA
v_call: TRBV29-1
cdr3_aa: CSVDEGGGEQFF
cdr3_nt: TGCAGCGTTGACGAGGGAGGGGGTGAGCAGTTCTTC

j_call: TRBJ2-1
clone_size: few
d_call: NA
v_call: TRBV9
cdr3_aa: CASSVGVRNEQFF
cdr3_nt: TGTGCCAGCAGCGTAGGAGTACGAAATGAGCAGTTCTTC

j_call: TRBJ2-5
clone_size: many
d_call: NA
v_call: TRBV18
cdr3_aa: CASSGVTQYF
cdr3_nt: TGTGCCAGCTCAGGGGTGACCCAGTACTTC

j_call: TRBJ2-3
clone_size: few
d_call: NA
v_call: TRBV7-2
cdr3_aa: CASSLAFADTQYF
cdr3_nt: TGTGCCAGCAGCTTAGCGTTTGCAGATACGCAGTATTTT

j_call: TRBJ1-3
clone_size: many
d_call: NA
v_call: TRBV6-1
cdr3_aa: CASTGFANTIYF
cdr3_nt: TGTGCCAGCACGGGCTTTGCGAACACCATATATTTT

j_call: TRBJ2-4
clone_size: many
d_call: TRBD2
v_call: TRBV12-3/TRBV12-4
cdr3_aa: CASSSGRAKNIQYF
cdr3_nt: TGTGCCAGCAGTAGCGGGAGGGCCAAAAACATTCAGTACTTC

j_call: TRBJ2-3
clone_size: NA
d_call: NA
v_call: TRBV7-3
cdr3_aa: CASSRQGGTDTQYF
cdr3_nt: TGTGCCAGCAGCAGGCAGGGTGGAACAGATACGCAGTATTTT

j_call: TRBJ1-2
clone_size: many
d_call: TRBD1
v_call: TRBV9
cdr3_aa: CASSVTDRADYGYTF
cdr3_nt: TGTGCCAGCAGCGTAACGGACAGGGCGGACTATGGCTACACCTTC

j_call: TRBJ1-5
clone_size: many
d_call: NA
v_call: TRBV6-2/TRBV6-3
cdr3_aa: CASSWRDQPQHF
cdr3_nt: TGTGCCAGCAGTTGGCGGGACCAGCCCCAGCATTTT

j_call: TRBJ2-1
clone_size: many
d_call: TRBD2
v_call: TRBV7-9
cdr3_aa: CASSLALSGEYNEQFF
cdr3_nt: TGTGCCAGCAGCTTAGCGCTTAGCGGGGAATACAATGAGCAGTTCTTC

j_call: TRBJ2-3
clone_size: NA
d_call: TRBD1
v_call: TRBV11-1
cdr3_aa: CASSSRTGGSTDTQYF
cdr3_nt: TGTGCCAGCAGCTCCCGGACAGGCGGTAGCACAGATACGCAGTATTTT

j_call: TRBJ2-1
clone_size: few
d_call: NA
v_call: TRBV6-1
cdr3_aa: CASSEGPRDYNEQFF
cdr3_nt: TGTGCCAGCAGTGAAGGCCCTAGGGACTACAATGAGCAGTTCTTC

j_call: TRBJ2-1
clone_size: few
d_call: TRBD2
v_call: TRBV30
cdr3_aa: CARSAAGGVRGYNEQFF
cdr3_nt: TGTGCCCGGAGTGCAGCGGGAGGGGTCCGGGGCTACAATGAGCAGTTCTTC